This T cell receptor (beta chain) was identified during a study of radiotherapy plus CTLA-4 blockade in lung cancer. In the study overall: Patients showed objective responses in 15% to 20% of cases and disease control in roughly 30%.

CTLA-4 blockade using ipilimumab, together with focal radiation, was received by patients with chemo-refractory metastatic non-small-cell lung cancer. The assay was immunoSEQ multiplex PCR, and TCRdb's table has in-frame clones only and misses some. The data hold around 78,000 clones, with around 81% observed a single time. The study's findings and limits: After treatment with radiotherapy plus ipilimumab, TCR clones that came from the tumor expanded in blood.

This clone was found a few times. Antigen specificity is unknown. CDR3 length: 11 residues. V was shortened by 4 bases and J by 4 bases, with 5 bases between the two germline ends. Germline V CDR1 and CDR2: SGHVS, FNYEAQ. Sequenced material: peripheral blood, taken from a patient treated with radiotherapy plus ipilimumab. The chain recombines TRBV7-6 with TRBJ2-7; D is unclear. The receptor comes from a human donor with non-small cell lung cancer who had a partial response to radiotherapy plus ipilimumab. Some clones in this sample may be carry-over from other donors' samples. CDR3 DNA sequence: TGTGCCAGCAGCTCCCGTTACGAGCAGTACTTC. It codes for CASSSRYEQYF.